This T cell receptor (beta chain) was captured in a study of blood T cell repertoires in COVID-19 (dated by TCRdb to about 2020). Concerning the study at large: Collaborator samples came from the United States, Italy and Spain and covered acute and convalescent phases of COVID-19. The material from the prospective study consisted of cDNA or gDNA derived from T cells, B-cell-depleted T cells, or PBMCs. Deeply sampled blood TCRbeta repertoires from subjects exposed to, actively infected with, or recovered from COVID-19 were included in the dataset. The repertoires were made available in a free public database intended to serve as a resource for research on the immune response to SARS-CoV-2. Samples came from the ongoing ImmuneRACE study (first 160 participants) plus 1,254 subjects from 6 global collaborators. The sample metadata nearly always contained a de-identified subject ID, COVID-19 status, age in years and sex. Where available, HLA class I and class II types were taken from metadata supplied by the sample provider and were not determined by assay-based typing. The paper as a whole reports these results and caveats: The amount of clinical and demographic metadata varied by source and participant and was provided uncurated.

CDR1 is given as WNHNN and CDR2 as SYGVQD, both from the germline V gene (reference sequence). The CDR3 spans 13 residues, from the cysteine through the phenylalanine. The retained sequence is limited to the CDR3, 39 bases, with the frame set at the first base. Trimming costs V 8 bases and J 1 base, and their ends lie 11 bases apart. In regard to this clone: This receptor's antigen is unknown. It has no much larger one-base neighbor in the sample; base qualities were not kept.

Whole blood was collected in K2EDTA tubes by collaborating institutions according to the institutions' own protocols. Collaborator samples were shipped for TCRbeta analysis as frozen whole blood, isolated PBMCs, or DNA extracted from either sample type. TCRbeta CDR3 regions were amplified from genomic DNA by means of the immunoSEQ Assay, a bias-controlled multiplex PCR. From the authors' description of their analysis: Nucleated cell counts per sample were estimated from amplification of reference gene primers within the assay. To quantify the absolute abundance of each unique TCRbeta CDR3 rearrangement, sequence reads were collapsed and filtered. For each sample, productive Simpson clonality was calculated as the square root of Simpson's diversity index over productive rearrangements. The table comes from immuneACCESS by way of TCRdb, which keeps in-frame sequences with V and J called. Part of the clones is missing from these tables; in studies checked, under half for an unresolved V gene and the rest for unknown reasons. The DNA was the basis for D and trimming; V, J and clone size are from that table. Recorded for this sample are about 240,000 clones; about 83% of them occurred a single time. The ten most abundant clones make up about 4% of the sample.

Sequences were obtained from peripheral blood. The source of this sequence is a man between 45 and 60 years old with acute or convalescent COVID-19. The V and J genes are TRBV10-1 and TRBJ1-1, with the D segment identity uncertain. The sequenced DNA: TGCGCCAGCCGACGGGAGTCGAACACTGAAGCTTTCTTT. This codes for CASRRESNTEAFF.